What follows describes a single TCR beta chain. Its antigen remains unidentified. The time point is: patch test 3, about 24 weeks after DPC sensitization. Stated treatment: therapeutic diphenylcyclopropenone sensitization with weekly scalp DPC. This sample stems from a study of human T cells and chemical hapten exposure. Notes on the study in general: Expanded TCR sets contained significantly more large CDR3 similarity clusters than controls. The study found that DPC sensitization did not change TCRs above 1 in 1000 frequency.

What the library attached to individual cDNA molecules were unique molecular identifiers. Authors' methods: Between about 23,224 and 700,000 TCRs appeared in each sample, and the median stood at approximately 100,000. TCRdb ran MiXCR on the RACE reads and lists one entry per CDR3 protein. The V and J calls come from TCRdb's annotation, not from the publication. The sample yields roughly 150,000 distinct CDR3 sequences, about 27% seen once. Sequences were derived from whole blood, sampled in connection with sensitization to the hapten diphenylcyclopropenone (DPC). This sequence was found in a woman aged 18-35 years with alopecia areata. Some clones in this sample may be carry-over from other donors' samples.

The CDR3 sequence: CSARSSGGTSYEQYF. In DNA, the CDR3 is TGCAGTGCTAGGTCTAGCGGGGGGACCTCCTACGAGCAGTACTTC. The V call is TRBV20-1, the J call TRBJ2-7; 11 nucleotides line up with TRBD2. This CDR3 contains 15 residues. The trim removed 3 bases at V and 0 bases at J, leaving 4 bases unmatched. Germline CDR1 and CDR2: DFQATT and SNEGSKA (reference sequence).